Listed below are T cell receptor beta chains from one sample, sequenced in a study of cytomegalovirus exposure and HLA in healthy donors. Assay used: immunoSEQ multiplex PCR; TCRdb lists only in-frame clones, some missing. Of fewer than 150,000 clones in the sample, around 86% were seen once. The specimen sequenced was PBMCs. These receptors originate from a female donor in good health and CMV-seronegative. Both conserved end residues are part of each CDR3. A D gene is named only where the DNA matches it firmly. Size is stated for part of the rows, as once, few or many counts, or as a class when the clone is expanded.

abundance	v_gene	d_gene	j_gene	CDR3aa	CDR3nt
.	TRBV18	.	TRBJ1-1	CASSPLPGGNTEAFF	TGTGCCAGCTCACCCCTACCCGGGGGGAACACTGAAGCTTTCTTT
.	TRBV14	.	TRBJ2-1	CASSQGRDSIYNEQFF	TGTGCCAGCAGCCAAGGGAGGGATTCCATATACAATGAGCAGTTCTTC
.	TRBV25-1	.	TRBJ1-2	CASSAQGDRYGYTF	TGTGCCAGCAGTGCACAGGGTGACAGGTATGGCTACACCTTC
.	TRBV28	TRBD1	TRBJ2-7	CASSRTGGDEQYF	TGTGCCAGCAGTCGCACAGGGGGCGACGAGCAGTACTTC
.	TRBV6-1	.	TRBJ2-7	CASSEAGSPREQYF	TGTGCCAGCAGTGAGGCAGGCAGCCCTCGCGAGCAGTACTTC
.	TRBV21-1	.	TRBJ1-1	CASVNPFRNTEAFF	TGTGCCAGCGTAAATCCTTTTAGGAACACTGAAGCTTTCTTT
.	TRBV2	.	TRBJ2-7	CASRESAYEQYF	TGTGCCAGCAGGGAGTCAGCCTACGAGCAGTACTTC
.	TRBV11-2	TRBD2	TRBJ2-3	CASSALAGVADTQYF	TGTGCCAGCAGCGCCCTAGCGGGAGTGGCAGATACGCAGTATTTT
.	TRBV28	.	TRBJ2-7	CASSLGGDDQGQYF	TGTGCCAGCAGTTTAGGCGGGGATGATCAGGGGCAGTACTTC
.	TRBV28	TRBD1	TRBJ1-5	CASSFWTGGSGNQPQHF	TGTGCCAGCAGTTTTTGGACAGGGGGTTCGGGCAATCAGCCCCAGCATTTT
once	TRBV6-6	.	TRBJ1-1	CASCRGITEAFF	TGTGCCAGCTGCCGCGGGATCACTGAAGCTTTCTTT
.	TRBV7-9	TRBD2	TRBJ2-7	CASSLGTSGRDEQYF	TGTGCCAGCAGCTTAGGGACTAGCGGGAGGGACGAGCAGTACTTC
.	TRBV28	TRBD1	TRBJ1-4	CASLPGQGIRLFF	TGTGCCTCCTTACCGGGACAGGGAATAAGACTGTTTTTT
.	TRBV2	.	TRBJ2-7	CASTRDNTYEQYF	TGTGCCAGCACCAGGGACAACACCTACGAGCAGTACTTC
few	TRBV18	.	TRBJ2-1	CASSQGLANEQFF	TGTGCCAGCTCCCAGGGACTGGCCAATGAGCAGTTCTTC
once	TRBV30	.	TRBJ1-2	CAWSIQSGGYTF	TGTGCCTGGAGTATACAATCGGGGGGCTACACCTTC
.	TRBV5-4	TRBD2	TRBJ2-7	CASSLLAGSDYEQYF	TGTGCCAGCAGCCTACTAGCGGGAAGTGACTACGAGCAGTACTTC
.	TRBV28	.	TRBJ2-7	CASSVRGEQYF	TGTGCCAGCAGTGTAAGGGGTGAGCAGTACTTC
.	TRBV19	.	TRBJ2-3	CASSFVGGTDTQYF	TGTGCCAGTAGTTTTGTGGGCGGGACGGATACGCAGTATTTT
.	TRBV28	.	TRBJ1-1	CASSPPVNTEAFF	TGTGCCAGCAGTCCCCCAGTGAACACTGAAGCTTTCTTT
.	TRBV7-5	.	TRBJ2-1	CARTPFGEAAPHNEQFF	TGTGCCAGAACCCCCTTTGGGGAGGCAGCGCCACACAATGAGCAGTTCTTC
.	TRBV9	.	TRBJ2-7	CASSSRLANIYEQYF	TGTGCCAGCAGCTCCCGCCTAGCGAACATCTACGAGCAGTACTTC